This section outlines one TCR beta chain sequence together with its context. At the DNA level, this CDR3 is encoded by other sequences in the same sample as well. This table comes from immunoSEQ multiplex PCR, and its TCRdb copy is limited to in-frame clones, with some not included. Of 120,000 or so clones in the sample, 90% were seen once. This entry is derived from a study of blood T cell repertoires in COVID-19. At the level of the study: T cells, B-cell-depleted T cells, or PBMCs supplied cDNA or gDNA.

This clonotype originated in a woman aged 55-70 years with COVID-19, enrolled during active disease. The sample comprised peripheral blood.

The CDR3 loop is CASSLSGNTEAFF. The CDR3 DNA follows: TGTGCCAGCAGCTTGTCAGGGAACACTGAAGCTTTCTTT. The chain employs TRBV11-3 and TRBJ1-1; no definite D call. Deletions cut 3 bases from V and 1 base from J, with 6 bases between. This CDR3 contains 13 residues. The germline CDR1 and CDR2 sequences are SGHNT and YENEEA.